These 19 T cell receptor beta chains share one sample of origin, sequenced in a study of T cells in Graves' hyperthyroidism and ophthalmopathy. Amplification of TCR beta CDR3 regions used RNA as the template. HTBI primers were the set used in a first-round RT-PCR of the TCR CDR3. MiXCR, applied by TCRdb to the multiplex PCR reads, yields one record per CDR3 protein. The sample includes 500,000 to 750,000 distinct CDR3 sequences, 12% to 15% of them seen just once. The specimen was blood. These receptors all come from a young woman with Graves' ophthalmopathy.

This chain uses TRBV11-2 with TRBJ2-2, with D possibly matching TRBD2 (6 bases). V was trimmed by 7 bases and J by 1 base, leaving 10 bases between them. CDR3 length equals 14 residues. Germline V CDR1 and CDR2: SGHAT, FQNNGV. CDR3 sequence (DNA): TGTGCCAGCACCCGGGGAGGGAACACCGGGGAGCTGTTTTTT. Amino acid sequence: CASTRGGNTGELFF.

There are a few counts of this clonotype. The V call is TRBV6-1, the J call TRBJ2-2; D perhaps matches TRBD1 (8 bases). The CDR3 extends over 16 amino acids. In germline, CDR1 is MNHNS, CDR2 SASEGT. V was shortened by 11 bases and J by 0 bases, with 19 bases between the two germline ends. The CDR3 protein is CAGADREGPNTGELFF. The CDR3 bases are TGTGCCGGCGCGGACAGGGAGGGGCCGAACACCGGGGAGCTGTTTTTT.

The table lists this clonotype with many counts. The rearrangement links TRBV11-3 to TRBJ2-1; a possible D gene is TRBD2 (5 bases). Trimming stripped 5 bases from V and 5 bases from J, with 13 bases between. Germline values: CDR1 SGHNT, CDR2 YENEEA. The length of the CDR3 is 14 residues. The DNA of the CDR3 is TGTGCCAGCAGCATAGGAGCGGATCACAATGAGCAGTTCTTC. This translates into CASSIGADHNEQFF.

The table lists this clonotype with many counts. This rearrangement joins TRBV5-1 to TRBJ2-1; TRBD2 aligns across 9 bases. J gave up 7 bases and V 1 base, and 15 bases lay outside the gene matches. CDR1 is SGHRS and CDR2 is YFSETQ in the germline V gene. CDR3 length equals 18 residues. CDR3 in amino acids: CASSLFLRGSGSGNEQFF. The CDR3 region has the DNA TGCGCCAGCAGCTTGTTTCTTCGGGGTAGCGGGAGTGGGAATGAGCAGTTCTTC.

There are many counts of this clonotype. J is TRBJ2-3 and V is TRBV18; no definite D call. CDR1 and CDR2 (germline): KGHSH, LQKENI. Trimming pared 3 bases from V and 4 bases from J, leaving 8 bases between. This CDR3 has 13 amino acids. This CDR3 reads CASSPPGADTQYF. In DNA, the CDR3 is TGTGCCAGCTCACCTCCTGGAGCAGATACGCAGTATTTT.

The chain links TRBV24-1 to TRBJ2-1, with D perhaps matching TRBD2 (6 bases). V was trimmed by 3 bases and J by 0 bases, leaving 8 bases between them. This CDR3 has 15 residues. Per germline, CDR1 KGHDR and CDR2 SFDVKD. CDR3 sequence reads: CATSDLGSSYNEQFF. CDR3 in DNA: TGTGCCACCAGTGATCTCGGGAGCTCCTACAATGAGCAGTTCTTC.

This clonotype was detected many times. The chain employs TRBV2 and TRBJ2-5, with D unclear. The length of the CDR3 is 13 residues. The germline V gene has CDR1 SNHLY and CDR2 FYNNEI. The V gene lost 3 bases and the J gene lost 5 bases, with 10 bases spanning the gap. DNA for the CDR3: TGTGCCAGCAGTGACCCTTTGGAGGAGACCCAGTACTTC. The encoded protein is CASSDPLEETQYF.

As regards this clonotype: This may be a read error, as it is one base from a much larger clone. The CDR3 spells CSAPGTAPYGYTF. The CDR3 region has the DNA TGCAGTGCTCCTGGGACCGCACCCTATGGCTACACCTTC. The V gene is TRBV20-1, the J gene TRBJ1-2; a possible D gene is TRBD1 (5 bases). V gave up 5 bases and J gave up 4 bases, with 14 bases separating them. The CDR3 sequence is 13 residues long. CDR1 is DFQATT, CDR2 SNEGSKA, per germline (reference sequence).

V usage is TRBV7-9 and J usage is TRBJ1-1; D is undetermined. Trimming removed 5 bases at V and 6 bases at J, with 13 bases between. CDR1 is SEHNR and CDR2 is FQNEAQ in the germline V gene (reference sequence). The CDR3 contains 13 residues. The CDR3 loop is CASSPPSQSEAFF. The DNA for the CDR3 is TGTGCCAGCAGCCCCCCGTCGCAGTCTGAAGCTTTCTTT.

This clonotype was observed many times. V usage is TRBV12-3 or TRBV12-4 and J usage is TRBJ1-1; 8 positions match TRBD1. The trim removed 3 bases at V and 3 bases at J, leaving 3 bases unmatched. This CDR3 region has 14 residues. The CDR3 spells CASSFTGGDTEAFF. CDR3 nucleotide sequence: TGTGCCAGCAGTTTTACAGGGGGTGACACTGAAGCTTTCTTT.

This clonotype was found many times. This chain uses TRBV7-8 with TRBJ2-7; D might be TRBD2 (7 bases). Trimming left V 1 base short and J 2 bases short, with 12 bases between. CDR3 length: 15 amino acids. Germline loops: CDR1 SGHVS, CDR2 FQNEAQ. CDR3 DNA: TGTGCCAGCAGCTTAGGGGGGGGCGCAGCCTACGAGCAGTACTTC. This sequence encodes CASSLGGGAAYEQYF.

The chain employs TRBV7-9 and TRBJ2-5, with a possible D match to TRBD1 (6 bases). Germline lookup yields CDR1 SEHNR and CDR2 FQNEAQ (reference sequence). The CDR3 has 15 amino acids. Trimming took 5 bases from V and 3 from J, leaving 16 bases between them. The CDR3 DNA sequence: TGTGCCAGCAGCCAAGAGGGACAAGGGAAAGAGACCCAGTACTTC. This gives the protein CASSQEGQGKETQYF.

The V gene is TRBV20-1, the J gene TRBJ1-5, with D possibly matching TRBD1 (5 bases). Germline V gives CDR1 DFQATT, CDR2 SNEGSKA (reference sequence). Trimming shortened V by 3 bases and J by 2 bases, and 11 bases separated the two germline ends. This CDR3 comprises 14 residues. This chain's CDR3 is CSASTGGGNQPQHF. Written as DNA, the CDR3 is TGCAGTGCTAGCACGGGGGGTGGCAATCAGCCCCAGCATTTT.

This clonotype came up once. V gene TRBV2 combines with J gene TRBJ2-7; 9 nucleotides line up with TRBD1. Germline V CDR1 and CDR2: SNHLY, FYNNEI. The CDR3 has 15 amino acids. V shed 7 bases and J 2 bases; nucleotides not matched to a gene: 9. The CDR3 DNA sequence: TGTGCCAGCAAACTCGGCGGGACAGGGCCCTACGAGCAGTACTTC. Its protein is CASKLGGTGPYEQYF.

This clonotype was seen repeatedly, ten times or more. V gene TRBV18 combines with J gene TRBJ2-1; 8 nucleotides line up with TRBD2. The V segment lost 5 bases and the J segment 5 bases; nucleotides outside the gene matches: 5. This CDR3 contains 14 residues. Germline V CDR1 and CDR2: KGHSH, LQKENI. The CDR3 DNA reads TGTGCCAGCTCAAGGGGACTAGGGAACAATGAGCAGTTCTTC. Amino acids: CASSRGLGNNEQFF.

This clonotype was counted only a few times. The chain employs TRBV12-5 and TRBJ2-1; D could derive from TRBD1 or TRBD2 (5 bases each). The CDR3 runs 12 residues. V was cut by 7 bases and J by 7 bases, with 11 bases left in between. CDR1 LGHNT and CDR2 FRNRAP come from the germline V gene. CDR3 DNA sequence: TGTGCTAGTGCCTGGGACCTTAATGAGCAGTTCTTC. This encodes CASAWDLNEQFF.

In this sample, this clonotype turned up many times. The CDR3, as DNA: TGTGCCTGGAGTTCTTTTGGGACAGGGACCAACTATGGCTACACCTTC. This gives the protein CAWSSFGTGTNYGYTF. This chain connects TRBV30 to TRBJ1-2; 9 bases are shared with TRBD1. The CDR3 loop spans 16 amino acids. CDR1 and CDR2 (germline): GTSNPN, SVGIG (reference sequence). The V and J ends lost 2 bases and 2 bases, in that order; junction bases with no gene match: 9.

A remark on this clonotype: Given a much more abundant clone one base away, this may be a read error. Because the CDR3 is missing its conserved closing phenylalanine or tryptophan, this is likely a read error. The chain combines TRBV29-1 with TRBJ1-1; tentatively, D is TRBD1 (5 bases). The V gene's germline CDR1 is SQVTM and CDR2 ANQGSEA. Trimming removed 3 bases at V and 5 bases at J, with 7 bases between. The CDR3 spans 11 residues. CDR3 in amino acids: CSVDRATEAFL. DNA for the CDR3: TGCAGCGTTGACAGGGCGACTGAAGCTTTCCTT.

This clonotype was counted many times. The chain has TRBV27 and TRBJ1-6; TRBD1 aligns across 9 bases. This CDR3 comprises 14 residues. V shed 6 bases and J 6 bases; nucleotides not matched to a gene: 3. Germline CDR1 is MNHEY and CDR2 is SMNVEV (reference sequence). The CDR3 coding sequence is TGTGCCAGCAGGACAGGGGGGATTAATTCACCCCTCCACTTT. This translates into CASRTGGINSPLHF.